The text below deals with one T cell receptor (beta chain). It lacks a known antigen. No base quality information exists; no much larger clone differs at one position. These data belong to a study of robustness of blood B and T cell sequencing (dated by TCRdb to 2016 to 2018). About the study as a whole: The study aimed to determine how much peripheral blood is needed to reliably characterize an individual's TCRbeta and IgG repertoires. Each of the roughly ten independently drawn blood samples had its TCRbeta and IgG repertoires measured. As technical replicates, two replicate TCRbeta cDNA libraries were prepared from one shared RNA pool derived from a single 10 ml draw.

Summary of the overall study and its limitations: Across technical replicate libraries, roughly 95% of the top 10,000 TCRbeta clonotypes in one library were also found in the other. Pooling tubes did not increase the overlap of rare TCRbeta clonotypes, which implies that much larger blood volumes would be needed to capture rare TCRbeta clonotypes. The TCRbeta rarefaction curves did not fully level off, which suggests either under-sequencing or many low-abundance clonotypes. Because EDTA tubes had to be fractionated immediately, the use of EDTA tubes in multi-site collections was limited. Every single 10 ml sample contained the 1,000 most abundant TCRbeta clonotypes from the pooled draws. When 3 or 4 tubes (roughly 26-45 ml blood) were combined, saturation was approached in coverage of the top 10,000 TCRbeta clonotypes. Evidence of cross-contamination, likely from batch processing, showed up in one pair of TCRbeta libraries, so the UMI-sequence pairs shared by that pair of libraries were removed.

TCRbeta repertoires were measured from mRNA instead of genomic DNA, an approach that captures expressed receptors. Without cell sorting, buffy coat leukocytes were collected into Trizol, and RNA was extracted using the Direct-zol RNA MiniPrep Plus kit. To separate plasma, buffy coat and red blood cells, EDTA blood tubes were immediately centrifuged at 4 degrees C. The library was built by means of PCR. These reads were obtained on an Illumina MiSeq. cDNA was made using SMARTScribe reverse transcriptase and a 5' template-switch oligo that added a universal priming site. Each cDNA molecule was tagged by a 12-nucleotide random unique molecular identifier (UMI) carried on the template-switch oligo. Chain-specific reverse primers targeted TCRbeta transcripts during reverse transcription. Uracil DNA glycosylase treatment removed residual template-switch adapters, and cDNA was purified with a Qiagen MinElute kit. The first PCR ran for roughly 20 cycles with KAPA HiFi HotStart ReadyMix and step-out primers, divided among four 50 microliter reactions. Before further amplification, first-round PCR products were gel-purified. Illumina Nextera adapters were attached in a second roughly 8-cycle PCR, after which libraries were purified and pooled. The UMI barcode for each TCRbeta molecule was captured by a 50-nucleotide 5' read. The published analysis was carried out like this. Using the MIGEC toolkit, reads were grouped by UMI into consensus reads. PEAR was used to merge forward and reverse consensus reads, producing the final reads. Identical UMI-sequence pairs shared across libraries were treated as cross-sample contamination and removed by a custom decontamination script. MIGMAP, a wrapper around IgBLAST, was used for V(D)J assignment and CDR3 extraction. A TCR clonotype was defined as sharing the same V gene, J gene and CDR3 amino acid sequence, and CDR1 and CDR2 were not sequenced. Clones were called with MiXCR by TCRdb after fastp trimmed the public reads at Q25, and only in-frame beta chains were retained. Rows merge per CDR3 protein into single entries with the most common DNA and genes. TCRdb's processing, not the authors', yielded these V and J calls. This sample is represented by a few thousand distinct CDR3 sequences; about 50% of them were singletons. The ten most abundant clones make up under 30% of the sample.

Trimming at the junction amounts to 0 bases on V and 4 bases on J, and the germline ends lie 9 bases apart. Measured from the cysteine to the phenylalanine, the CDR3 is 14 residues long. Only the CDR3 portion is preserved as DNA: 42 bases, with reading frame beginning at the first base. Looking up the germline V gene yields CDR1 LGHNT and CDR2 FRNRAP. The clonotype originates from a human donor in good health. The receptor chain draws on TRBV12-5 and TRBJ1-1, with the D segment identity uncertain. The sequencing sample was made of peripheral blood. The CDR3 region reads CASGLVRVGTEAFF. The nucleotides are TGTGCTAGTGGTTTGGTGAGGGTTGGCACTGAAGCTTTCTTT.